Below, 25 T cell receptor beta chains from the same sample are listed, as sequenced in a study of patients and donors after allogeneic stem cell transplantation. TCRdb passed the RT-PCR reads through MiXCR, listing each CDR3 protein once. The table shows 410,000 or so distinct CDR3 sequences, with around 16% occurring only once. Material: blood, either unsorted or a sorted T cell fraction (not recorded which). These receptor sequences come from a human donor who was either an allogeneic HSCT recipient or a stem cell or donor lymphocyte infusion donor (not recorded which). It is not recorded whose cells these are; they may come from a transplant donor.

The chain couples TRBV20-1 to TRBJ2-3; perhaps TRBD1 as D (6 bases). Germline values: CDR1 DFQATT, CDR2 SNEGSKA (reference sequence). The CDR3 runs 13 residues. V lost 1 base, J lost 4 bases, and 9 bases lay in between. The chain's CDR3 is CSARGKGADTQYF. CDR3 in DNA: TGCAGTGCTAGAGGGAAGGGGGCAGATACGCAGTATTTT.

The rearrangement links TRBV20-1 to TRBJ2-1; unclear D gene. This CDR3 has 17 residues. Germline V gene data show CDR1 as DFQATT and CDR2 as SNEGSKA (reference sequence). V was pared by 1 base and J by 0 bases, with 16 bases between. The CDR3 here is CSARVSGGRGSYNEQFF. The CDR3 DNA reads as TGCAGTGCTAGAGTATCGGGTGGTAGAGGCTCCTACAATGAGCAGTTCTTC.

This chain uses TRBV4-1 with TRBJ2-2; 11 bases are shared with TRBD2. After removal of 4 bases from V and 1 base from J, the junction contained 2 bases not matched to a gene. In germline, CDR1 is MGHRA, CDR2 YSYEKL. This CDR3 region has 16 residues. The CDR3 DNA reads TGCGCCAGCAGCCCCACTAGCGGGGGGAACACCGGGGAGCTGTTTTTT. Amino acid sequence: CASSPTSGGNTGELFF.

In this sample, this clonotype turned up a few times. This chain uses TRBV9 with TRBJ2-3; D is ambiguous. This CDR3 comprises 10 residues. Germline V gene data show CDR1 as SGDLS and CDR2 as YYNGEE. V was clipped by 6 bases and J by 6 bases, with 5 bases between them. CDR3 coding DNA: TGTGCCAGCAACGGTGATACGCAGTATTTT. Its translation: CASNGDTQYF.

This clonotype was detected only a few times. J is TRBJ2-1 and V is TRBV7-9, with 9 bases aligning to TRBD1. Per germline, CDR1 SEHNR and CDR2 FQNEAQ (reference sequence). V lost 4 bases, J lost 5 bases, and 6 bases stayed unmatched. The CDR3 extends over 15 amino acids. CDR3 nucleotide sequence: TGTGCCAGCAGCTCAAGGGACAGGGCTAACAATGAGCAGTTCTTC. Its protein product is CASSSRDRANNEQFF.

The chain combines TRBV14 with TRBJ2-1; D possibly corresponds to TRBD2 (7 bases). The CDR3 has 17 residues. Germline V gives CDR1 SGHDN, CDR2 FVKESK. Trimming took 4 bases from V and 0 from J, leaving 16 bases between them. CDR3 amino acids: CASSRGGGSSSYNEQFF. DNA for the CDR3: TGTGCCAGCAGCCGAGGGGGGGGCTCCAGCTCCTACAATGAGCAGTTCTTC.

The chain recombines TRBV20-1 with TRBJ2-3; D remains unclear. V was clipped by 0 bases and J by 2 bases, with 3 bases between them. The V gene's germline CDR1 is DFQATT and CDR2 SNEGSKA (reference sequence). CDR3 length equals 12 residues. CDR3 nucleotides: TGCAGTGCTAGAGAGTACACAGATACGCAGTATTTT. It translates to CSAREYTDTQYF.

This clonotype was observed at least ten times. The chain combines TRBV4-1 with TRBJ2-1; 7 nucleotides align to TRBD2. The CDR3 runs to 19 residues. Germline CDR1 is MGHRA and CDR2 is YSYEKL. J was trimmed by 2 bases and V by 2 bases; bases with no gene match: 15. CDR3 region: CASSQRISSGVKTYNEQFF. The CDR3 DNA follows: TGCGCCAGCAGCCAAAGGATATCTAGCGGCGTAAAAACCTACAATGAGCAGTTCTTC.

The V call is TRBV5-1, the J call TRBJ2-5; D is unclear. Germline V CDR1 and CDR2: SGHRS, YFSETQ. The CDR3 spans 14 residues. Trimming pared 2 bases from V and 3 bases from J, leaving 11 bases between. CDR3 sequence: CASSLGLKEETQYF. DNA for the CDR3: TGCGCCAGCAGCTTAGGGTTGAAGGAAGAGACCCAGTACTTC.

The rearrangement joins TRBV7-3 to TRBJ2-2; weak D call: TRBD2 (5 bases). There are 13 residues in the CDR3. Trimming cost V 5 bases and J 5 bases, with 9 bases left between them. CDR1 and CDR2 (germline): SGHTA, FQGTGA. DNA for the CDR3: TGTGCCAGCAGCCCGAGGGAAACCGGGGAGCTGTTTTTT. It translates to CASSPRETGELFF. Full variable domain (missing parts from reference TRBV7-3 and TRBJ2-2): GAGVSQTPSNKVTEKGKYVELRCDPISGHTALYWYRQSLGQGPEFLIYFQGTGAADDSGLPNDRFFAVRPEGSVSTLKIQRTERGDSAVYLCASSPRETGELFFGEGSRLTVL.

The chain joins TRBV7-6 to TRBJ1-2, with a weak D call TRBD1 (6 bases). Germline CDR1 is SGHVS and CDR2 is FNYEAQ. The length of the CDR3 is 13 residues. V was shortened by 4 bases and J by 8 bases, with 14 bases between the two germline ends. The CDR3 protein is CASSSPGAGGYTF. CDR3 bases: TGTGCCAGCAGCTCCCCAGGGGCTGGGGGCTACACCTTC. The full variable domain, completed using reference TRBV7-6 and TRBJ1-2, is GAGVSQSPRYKVTKRGQDVALRCDPISGHVSLYWYRQALGQGPEFLTYFNYEAQQDKSGLPNDRFSAERPEGSISTLTIQRTEQRDSAMYRCASSSPGAGGYTFGSGTRLTVV.

This clonotype was observed many times. V and J are TRBV12-3 or TRBV12-4 and TRBJ2-7, with unresolved D. Trimming took 2 bases from V and 3 from J, leaving 11 bases between them. This CDR3 region has 14 residues. In DNA form, the CDR3 reads TGTGCCAGCAGTTTATCGAGAACCCGCTACGAGCAGTACTTC. It translates to CASSLSRTRYEQYF.

V gene TRBV2 combines with J gene TRBJ2-1, with a tentative D call TRBD2 (6 bases). Germline V gene data show CDR1 as SNHLY and CDR2 as FYNNEI. The CDR3 has 15 residues. Trimming took 4 bases from V and 1 from J, leaving 11 bases between them. The CDR3 loop is CASSALGGSYNEQFF. DNA for the CDR3: TGTGCCAGCAGTGCTTTGGGGGGATCCTACAATGAGCAGTTCTTC.

The V call is TRBV20-1, the J call TRBJ2-5; TRBD1 might be the D (6 bases). Trimming took off 1 base at V and 3 bases at J, with 9 bases between the two ends. The CDR3 sequence is 13 residues long. Germline CDR1 reads DFQATT; CDR2 reads SNEGSKA (reference sequence). This CDR3 is CSARVGGKETQYF. CDR3 DNA: TGCAGTGCTAGAGTAGGGGGAAAAGAGACCCAGTACTTC.

This clonotype was seen at least ten times. The chain uses TRBV29-1 and TRBJ2-5; no clear D gene. The CDR3 is 11 residues long. Trimming took off 5 bases at V and 1 base at J, with 5 bases between the two ends. The germline V gene encodes CDR1 SQVTM and CDR2 ANQGSEA. Here the CDR3 reads CSVYPQETQYF. In nucleotides, the CDR3 is TGCAGCGTTTATCCCCAAGAGACCCAGTACTTC.

The V and J genes are TRBV12-3 or TRBV12-4 and TRBJ2-1; the match to TRBD1 covers 7 bases. V was pared by 7 bases and J by 3 bases, with 6 bases of the junction left unmatched. This CDR3 is 14 amino acids long. The CDR3 sequence is CASTMDRFYNEQFF. In DNA form, the CDR3 reads TGTGCCAGCACCATGGACAGGTTCTACAATGAGCAGTTCTTC.

This clonotype appeared a single time. V and J are TRBV9 and TRBJ2-5; D gene unclear. Trimming shortened V by 3 bases and J by 5 bases, and 17 bases separated the two germline ends. Looked up from germline, CDR1 is SGDLS and CDR2 is YYNGEE. The CDR3 has 15 amino acids. CDR3 DNA: TGTGCCAGCAGCGGCCTCCCCTTCGAAGGGGAGACCCAGTACTTC. Its protein product is CASSGLPFEGETQYF.

The sample holds a few counts of this clonotype. The rearrangement uses TRBV9 and TRBJ1-4, with 7 bases fitting TRBD1. Germline-derived CDR1 and CDR2 are SGDLS and YYNGEE. The CDR3 has 15 residues. J was trimmed by 8 bases and V by 4 bases; bases with no gene match: 11. The DNA for the CDR3 is TGTGCCAGCAGCCCTCAATCCAGGGGGGGAGAAAAACTGTTTTTT. Translating gives CASSPQSRGGEKLFF.

CDR3 sequence reads: CASSLSFTNTEAFF. CDR3 DNA: TGTGCCAGCAGCTTGTCATTCACGAACACTGAAGCTTTCTTT. V is TRBV5-5 and J is TRBJ1-1; D uncertain. From germline, CDR1 is SGHKS and CDR2 YYEKEE (reference sequence). Trimming cost V 1 base and J 1 base, with 8 bases left between them. The CDR3 is made up of 14 amino acids.

This clonotype came up a few times. The genes are TRBV9 and TRBJ1-5; possibly TRBD1 for D (6 bases). This CDR3 has 17 residues. The ends were cut back, 4 bases at V and 3 bases at J, with 20 bases in the middle. The germline V gene has CDR1 SGDLS and CDR2 YYNGEE. The CDR3: CASSPHGGAYNNQPQHF. As DNA, the CDR3 is TGTGCCAGCAGCCCCCACGGGGGGGCATATAACAATCAGCCCCAGCATTTT.

This rearrangement joins TRBV15 to TRBJ2-1; tentative D call: TRBD1 (5 bases). V was pared by 5 bases and J by 7 bases, with 15 bases between. There are 14 residues in the CDR3. Germline-derived CDR1 and CDR2 are LNHNV and YYDKDF (reference sequence). This CDR3 reads CATSPGQETNEQFF. The CDR3 nucleotides read TGTGCCACCAGCCCAGGGCAGGAGACTAATGAGCAGTTCTTC. The whole variable domain, remainder taken from reference TRBV15 and TRBJ2-1, is DAMVIQNPRYQVTQFGKPVTLSCSQTLNHNVMYWYQQKSSQAPKLLFHYYDKDFNNEADTPDNFQSRRPNTSFCFLDIRSPGLGDTAMYLCATSPGQETNEQFFGPGTRLTVL.

The rearrangement uses TRBV20-1 and TRBJ1-5; 9 nucleotides align to TRBD1. This CDR3 comprises 15 residues. V lost 5 bases, J lost 4 bases, and 9 bases stayed unmatched. Germline V gene sequence: CDR1 DFQATT, CDR2 SNEGSKA (reference sequence). CDR3 DNA sequence: TGCAGTGCTGGAAAGCGGGACAGGGCGAATCAGCCCCAGCATTTT. Its translation: CSAGKRDRANQPQHF.

The chain carries TRBV11-3 and TRBJ2-3; maybe TRBD2 (6 bases). V lost 1 base and J lost 3, with 11 bases in between. CDR1 and CDR2 from the germline V gene are SGHNT and YENEEA. The CDR3 runs 15 residues. This CDR3 reads CASSLGGAWTDTQYF. The CDR3 bases are TGTGCCAGCAGCTTAGGCGGGGCCTGGACAGATACGCAGTATTTT.

The chain links TRBV12-3 or TRBV12-4 to TRBJ2-7; 7 nucleotides align to TRBD1. The V segment lost 5 bases and the J segment 5 bases; nucleotides outside the gene matches: 9. The CDR3 has 14 amino acids. The CDR3 region is CASSLRQGWDEQYF. DNA for the CDR3: TGTGCCAGCAGTCTTCGACAGGGATGGGACGAGCAGTACTTC.

This clonotype was found a few times. The chain combines TRBV7-9 with TRBJ2-7, with unresolved D. Trimming cost V 1 base and J 7 bases, with 5 bases left between them. The CDR3 loop spans 11 amino acids. The V gene's germline CDR1 is SEHNR and CDR2 FQNEAQ (reference sequence). CDR3 loop: CASSLDWEQYF. The CDR3 nucleotides are TGTGCCAGCAGCTTAGATTGGGAGCAGTACTTC.